A single sample is the source of the 11 T cell receptor beta chains below, sequenced in a study of cytomegalovirus exposure and HLA in healthy donors. Vbeta (60) and Jbeta (13) primers were used in the PCR. TCRdb's copy holds only in-frame clones and misses some; the assay was immunoSEQ multiplex PCR. The table lists approximately 100,000 clones, about 83% of them singletons. Sequencing used PBMCs. The receptors stem from a man in his fifties or sixties in good health and CMV-seropositive.

V usage is TRBV6-1 and J usage is TRBJ1-1; possibly TRBD1 for D (5 bases). The CDR3 sequence is 13 residues long. Trimming cost V 4 bases and J 3 bases, with 9 bases left between them. CDR1 and CDR2 from the germline V gene are MNHNS and SASEGT. This chain's CDR3 is CASSVGGDTEAFF. CDR3 DNA: TGTGCCAGCAGTGTTGGGGGGGACACTGAAGCTTTCTTT.

This chain connects TRBV18 to TRBJ1-2; the match to TRBD1 covers 7 bases. CDR1 is KGHSH and CDR2 is LQKENI in the germline V gene. V trimming: 3 bases; J trimming: 5 bases; junction bases outside the gene matches: 3. The CDR3 runs 13 residues. Written as DNA, the CDR3 is TGTGCCAGCTCACCCGGGACAGCATATGGCTACACCTTC. Protein: CASSPGTAYGYTF.

The chain joins TRBV27 to TRBJ2-7; 7 bases agree with TRBD2. The CDR3 loop spans 16 amino acids. The germline gives CDR1 MNHEY, CDR2 SMNVEV (reference sequence). Unmatched junction bases numbered 11, after V lost 5 bases and J lost 1 base. The CDR3 region is CASSRASSGDSYEQYF. The CDR3 nucleotides are TGTGCCAGCAGTCGGGCCTCTAGCGGCGATTCCTACGAGCAGTACTTC.

The rearrangement uses TRBV7-9 and TRBJ1-2; TRBD1 aligns across 10 bases. CDR3 size: 14 residues. CDR1 SEHNR and CDR2 FQNEAQ come from the germline V gene (reference sequence). J was trimmed by 7 bases and V by 0 bases; bases with no gene match: 2. The CDR3 sequence: CASSLAGQGFGYTF. Here the CDR3 DNA reads TGTGCCAGCAGCTTAGCGGGACAGGGGTTTGGCTACACCTTC.

The chain couples TRBV11-2 to TRBJ2-7; 7 bases agree with TRBD1. CDR3 length: 15 residues. Germline V gives CDR1 SGHAT, CDR2 FQNNGV. V was pared by 4 bases and J by 0 bases, with 6 bases of the junction left unmatched. CDR3 in DNA: TGTGCCAGCAGCTCCATGACAGGGCCCTCCTACGAGCAGTACTTC. It yields the protein CASSSMTGPSYEQYF.

The table lists this clone with a few counts. This chain connects TRBV5-6 to TRBJ1-4, with no clear D. There are 13 residues in the CDR3. Trimming took 4 bases from V and 6 from J, leaving 10 bases between them. Germline-derived CDR1 and CDR2 are SGHDT and YYEEEE. This CDR3 is CASSDGSHEKLFF. CDR3 nucleotide sequence: TGTGCCAGCAGCGACGGGAGCCATGAAAAACTGTTTTTT.

The gene calls are TRBV29-1 and TRBJ1-5; 7 bases line up with TRBD1. The CDR3 is 12 residues long. Trimming cost V 6 bases and J 5 bases; bases outside gene matches: 4. The germline gives CDR1 SQVTM, CDR2 ANQGSEA. The CDR3 reads CSVLTGHQPQHF. CDR3 nucleotide sequence: TGCAGCGTCCTGACAGGGCATCAGCCCCAGCATTTT.

The CDR3 region is CASSFTGGRETQYF. In DNA form, the CDR3 reads TGTGCCAGCAGTTTCACGGGGGGGCGAGAGACCCAGTACTTC. The chain carries TRBV6-6 and TRBJ2-5; 8 bases line up with TRBD2. Unmatched junction bases numbered 5, after V lost 4 bases and J lost 4 bases. The CDR3 runs 14 residues. Germline V CDR1 and CDR2: MNHNY, SVGAGI (reference sequence).

The chain couples TRBV25-1 to TRBJ2-6; D not certain. Germline V lookup: CDR1 MGHDK, CDR2 SYGVNS. The CDR3 spans 13 residues. V gave up 7 bases and J gave up 0 bases, with 4 bases separating them. For the CDR3, the DNA is TGTGCCAGCATTCGCTCTGGGGCCAACGTCCTGACTTTC. The encoded protein is CASIRSGANVLTF. The variable domain in full, completed from reference TRBV25-1 and TRBJ2-6, reads EADIYQTPRYLVIGTGKKITLECSQTMGHDKMYWYQQDPGMELHLIHYSYGVNSTEKGDLSSESTVSRIRTEHFPLTLESARPSHTSQYLCASIRSGANVLTFGAGSRLTVL.

This clone was picked up one time. The V gene is TRBV19, the J gene TRBJ1-1; a possible D gene is TRBD1 (6 bases). CDR1 and CDR2 from the germline V gene are LNHDA and SQIVND (reference sequence). This CDR3 spans 16 amino acids. The V and J ends lost 6 bases and 0 bases respectively, with 17 bases between them. CDR3 loop: CASSSRTGTMNTEAFF. The CDR3 DNA follows: TGTGCCAGTAGCTCCCGAACCGGGACAATGAACACTGAAGCTTTCTTT.

The rearrangement uses TRBV11-3 and TRBJ2-3; 9 bases fit TRBD1. With 3 bases clipped from V and 2 bases from J, the junction kept 6 bases outside the gene matches. This CDR3 region has 16 residues. Germline V gives CDR1 SGHNT, CDR2 YENEEA. DNA of the CDR3: TGTGCCAGCAGCTTTGCCGGGACAGGGACCACAGATACGCAGTATTTT. It codes for CASSFAGTGTTDTQYF.